Below are 28 T cell receptor beta chains sequenced from a single sample in a study of PD-L1 blockade in urothelial cancer. Time point defined: pretreatment peripheral blood. Using immunoSEQ multiplex PCR, the repertoire was profiled, and TCRdb retains in-frame clones only, with some absent. Of around 45,000 clones in the sample, around 80% are singletons; the top ten hold roughly 16%. This specimen was PBMCs, taken around atezolizumab (anti-PD-L1) treatment. The receptor source for this set is a man aged 60 to 69 with urothelial cancer.

The chain carries TRBV10-3 and TRBJ1-1; perhaps TRBD1 as D (6 bases). The CDR3 loop spans 14 amino acids. Germline CDR1 is ENHRY and CDR2 is SYGVKD. With 1 base removed from V and 5 bases from J, the gap between germline ends came to 11 bases. This CDR3 is CAISEYSGETEAFF. The CDR3 nucleotides are TGTGCCATCAGTGAGTATTCAGGGGAGACTGAAGCTTTCTTT.

CDR3 residues: CSVVALAGPQEQYF. CDR3 sequence (DNA): TGCAGCGTTGTGGCACTAGCGGGGCCTCAAGAGCAGTACTTC. The rearrangement uses TRBV29-1 and TRBJ2-7; 10 bases agree with TRBD2. Looked up from germline, CDR1 is SQVTM and CDR2 is ANQGSEA. The CDR3 is 14 amino acids. Unmatched junction bases numbered 10, after V lost 4 bases and J lost 7 bases.

The V and J genes are TRBV20-1 and TRBJ2-4, with TRBD2 identical over 11 bases. Trimming cost V 6 bases and J 13 bases; bases outside gene matches: 5. Germline V gene data show CDR1 as DFQATT and CDR2 as SNEGSKA (reference sequence). The CDR3 is made up of 11 amino acids. DNA of the CDR3: TGCAGTGCAGGGACTAGCGGACCCCAGTACTTC. Its translation is CSAGTSGPQYF.

This sequence joins TRBV29-1 and TRBJ1-2; 7 nucleotides line up with TRBD1. Per germline, CDR1 SQVTM and CDR2 ANQGSEA. The V and J ends lost 4 bases and 2 bases, in that order; junction bases with no gene match: 10. The CDR3 loop spans 15 amino acids. The CDR3 DNA reads TGCAGCGTTGGGGCAGGGGGAGGTGGGAACTATGGCTACACCTTC. This gives the protein CSVGAGGGGNYGYTF.

The chain recombines TRBV18 with TRBJ2-7; TRBD1 agrees at 10 bases. Germline V lookup: CDR1 KGHSH, CDR2 LQKENI. V was pared by 3 bases and J by 6 bases, with 2 bases of the junction left unmatched. The CDR3 sequence is 13 residues long. The CDR3 region is CASSPRTGGEQYF. Here the CDR3 DNA reads TGTGCCAGCTCACCTAGGACAGGGGGCGAGCAGTACTTC.

The table lists this clone with a count of one. This chain connects TRBV5-4 to TRBJ2-1; D may be TRBD2 (5 bases). The V gene's germline CDR1 is SGHNT and CDR2 YYREEE (reference sequence). CDR3 size: 16 residues. The V and J ends lost 2 bases and 4 bases respectively, with 16 bases between them. DNA of the CDR3: TGTGCCAGCAGCTTCGGTTCGGAGGTACAGTACAATGAGCAGTTCTTC. Residues: CASSFGSEVQYNEQFF.

This clone appeared once. V and J are TRBV23-1 and TRBJ1-5; 8 positions agree with TRBD1. TRBV23-1 is assigned to the ORF class and has an uncertain function. The V and J ends lost 2 bases and 7 bases, in that order; junction bases with no gene match: 13. This CDR3 is built from 17 residues. CDR3 loop: CASSQRPGTGNGQPQHF. CDR3 coding DNA: TGCGCCAGCAGTCAACGTCCCGGGACAGGTAATGGGCAGCCCCAGCATTTT.

This chain joins TRBV5-1 and TRBJ2-7; 9 bases agree with TRBD1. Germline CDR1 SGHRS, CDR2 YFSETQ. V was pared by 3 bases and J by 7 bases, with 8 bases of the junction left unmatched. This CDR3 has 14 amino acids. This CDR3 reads CASSWTGVPLEQYF. The CDR3 coding sequence is TGCGCCAGCAGCTGGACAGGGGTGCCCTTGGAGCAGTACTTC.

The chain couples TRBV30 to TRBJ1-2; D call uncertain. Germline V gives CDR1 GTSNPN, CDR2 SVGIG (reference sequence). This CDR3 has 11 amino acids. Trimming removed 4 bases at V and 7 bases at J, with 10 bases between. CDR3 coding DNA: TGTGCCTGGACGCGGGCGCGTGGCTACACCTTC. This encodes CAWTRARGYTF. Using reference TRBV30 and TRBJ1-2 for the parts outside the CDR3, the full variable domain is SQTIHQWPATLVQPVGSPLSLECTVEGTSNPNLYWYRQAAGRGLQLLFYSVGIGQISSEVPQNLSASRPQDRQFILSSKKLLLSDSGFYLCAWTRARGYTFGSGTRLTVV.

This chain joins TRBV4-1 and TRBJ2-7, with a tentative D call TRBD2 (5 bases). The CDR3 consists of 15 residues. Germline CDR1 MGHRA, CDR2 YSYEKL. V was pared by 1 base and J by 0 bases, with 10 bases between. CDR3 in DNA: TGCGCCAGCAGCCAAGTTCTGGGGAGCTCCTACGAGCAGTACTTC. Its protein is CASSQVLGSSYEQYF.

This clone has a single count. The rearrangement joins TRBV30 to TRBJ2-7; 7 bases agree with TRBD1. Germline CDR1 GTSNPN, CDR2 SVGIG (reference sequence). This CDR3 comprises 16 residues. Trimming removed 1 base from V and 2 bases from J; junction bases left unmatched: 11. The CDR3 region has the DNA TGTGCCTGGAGTGAGTTGGGACAGAGCACTACCTACGAGCAGTACTTC. Protein product: CAWSELGQSTTYEQYF. Filled out from reference TRBV30 and TRBJ2-7, the complete variable domain reads SQTIHQWPATLVQPVGSPLSLECTVEGTSNPNLYWYRQAAGRGLQLLFYSVGIGQISSEVPQNLSASRPQDRQFILSSKKLLLSDSGFYLCAWSELGQSTTYEQYFGPGTRLTVT.

The J gene is TRBJ2-1, the V gene TRBV5-6; possibly TRBD1 for D (5 bases). V lost 2 bases, J lost 6 bases, and 9 bases lay in between. CDR1 and CDR2 from the germline V gene are SGHDT and YYEEEE. This CDR3 is 13 amino acids long. The CDR3 sequence: CASSFGQGNEQFF. CDR3 coding DNA: TGTGCCAGCAGCTTCGGGCAGGGCAATGAGCAGTTCTTC.

The V gene is TRBV21-1, the J gene TRBJ2-3; the table calls TRBD1, which could not be checked here. TRBV21-1 is a pseudogene. The CDR3 runs 18 residues. CDR3 sequence reads: CASSKEERTAPPADTQYF. The CDR3, as DNA: TGTGCCAGCAGCAAAGAGGAACGGACAGCCCCTCCGGCAGATACGCAGTATTTT.

Concerning this clone: One end of the junction varies from germline; a read error may be responsible. The chain couples TRBV7-7 to TRBJ2-1; 12 bases are a match to TRBD1. Germline CDR1 and CDR2: SSHAT and FNYEAQ (reference sequence). The CDR3 has 17 residues. This CDR3 is CASSLGLGQGANNEQFF. CDR3 bases: TGTGCTAGCAGCTTAGGTCTGGGACAGGGGGCGAACAATGAGCAGTTCTTC. Full variable domain (remainder filled in from reference TRBV7-7 and TRBJ2-1): GAGVSQSPRYKVTKRGQDVTLRCDPISSHATLYWYQQALGQGPEFLTYFNYEAQPDKSGLPSDRFSAERPEGSISTLTIQRTEQRDSAMYRCASSLGLGQGANNEQFFGPGTRLTVL.

The chain has TRBV18 and TRBJ1-2; TRBD1 matches at 7 bases. The CDR3 loop spans 13 amino acids. With 3 bases clipped from V and 7 bases from J, the junction kept 5 bases outside the gene matches. The germline V gene encodes CDR1 KGHSH and CDR2 LQKENI. CDR3 residues: CASSPTGKGGYTF. The DNA for the CDR3 is TGTGCCAGCTCACCGACAGGGAAAGGTGGCTACACCTTC.

This chain uses TRBV5-1 with TRBJ2-6; unclear D gene. Germline CDR1 reads SGHRS; CDR2 reads YFSETQ. The V and J ends lost 3 bases and 1 base respectively, with 11 bases between them. The CDR3 length is 16 residues. CDR3 bases: TGCGCCAGCAGCTACGGAGCAGTGTCTGGGGCCAACGTCCTGACTTTC. It encodes CASSYGAVSGANVLTF. Together with reference TRBV5-1 and TRBJ2-6, the CDR3 gives the full variable domain: KAGVTQTPRYLIKTRGQQVTLSCSPISGHRSVSWYQQTPGQGLQFLFEYFSETQRNKGNFPGRFSGRQFSNSRSEMNVSTLELGDSALYLCASSYGAVSGANVLTFGAGSRLTVL.

V usage is TRBV9 and J usage is TRBJ1-4; D is unclear. The CDR3 has 16 residues. Trimming left V 2 bases short and J 1 base short, with 12 bases between. CDR1 SGDLS and CDR2 YYNGEE come from the germline V gene. The CDR3 here is CASSVRHGLTNEKLFF. The CDR3, as DNA: TGTGCCAGCAGCGTCAGACATGGCTTAACTAATGAAAAACTGTTTTTT.

This clone was observed a handful of times. This sequence joins TRBV6-5 and TRBJ1-2; a weak D match, TRBD1 (6 bases). The CDR3 sequence is 14 residues long. Trimming took off 2 bases at V and 6 bases at J, with 13 bases between the two ends. Per the germline V gene, CDR1 is MNHEY and CDR2 is SVGAGI. In DNA, the CDR3 is TGTGCCAGCAGTTACGGTGGTCAGGGGCATGGCTACACCTTC. Translated: CASSYGGQGHGYTF.

The CDR3 DNA follows: TGTGCCAGCAGCCAAGATCCGAGGTCGCTAGGTGAGAATGAGCAGTTCTTC. This codes for CASSQDPRSLGENEQFF. The chain uses TRBV4-2 and TRBJ2-1; no clear D gene. Trimming shortened V by 0 bases and J by 7 bases, and 19 bases separated the two germline ends. Germline-derived CDR1 and CDR2 are LGHNA and YNFKEQ. CDR3 length equals 17 residues.

V and J are TRBV5-1 and TRBJ2-1; possible D gene TRBD2, 6 bases. The CDR3 extends over 15 amino acids. Germline lookup yields CDR1 SGHRS and CDR2 YFSETQ. Deletions cut 1 base from V and 6 bases from J, with 14 bases between. In DNA, the CDR3 is TGCGCCAGCAGCTTGTCCCTAGCGAGCGCCAATGAGCAGTTCTTC. As protein: CASSLSLASANEQFF.

The CDR3 reads CASSWRSRGYEQYF. The CDR3 DNA reads as TGTGCCAGCAGTTGGCGGAGCAGGGGCTACGAGCAGTACTTC. V and J are TRBV27 and TRBJ2-7, with D maybe TRBD1 (6 bases). Germline CDR1 reads MNHEY; CDR2 reads SMNVEV (reference sequence). The CDR3 loop spans 14 amino acids. Trimming pared 4 bases from V and 3 bases from J, leaving 13 bases between.

The chain couples TRBV13 to TRBJ2-7; D is undetermined. Deletions cut 4 bases from V and 2 bases from J, with 9 bases between. Germline-derived CDR1 and CDR2 are PRHDT and FYEKMQ (reference sequence). The CDR3 covers 13 residues. In nucleotides, the CDR3 is TGTGCCAGCAGCTCCCTTTCGGCCTACGAGCAGTACTTC. It specifies CASSSLSAYEQYF. Based on the CDR3 plus reference TRBV13 and TRBJ2-7, the full variable domain is AAGVIQSPRHLIKEKRETATLKCYPIPRHDTVYWYQQGPGQDPQFLISFYEKMQSDKGSIPDRFSAQQFSDYHSELNMSSLELGDSALYFCASSSLSAYEQYFGPGTRLTVT.

The chain uses TRBV6-5 and TRBJ2-7, with a possible D match to TRBD1 (5 bases). CDR1 and CDR2 from the germline V gene are MNHEY and SVGAGI. The CDR3 has 14 amino acids. Trimming left V 0 bases short and J 4 bases short, with 10 bases between. The CDR3 nucleotides are TGTGCCAGCAGTTACTCTGCAGGGTTTTACGAGCAGTACTTC. Its protein product is CASSYSAGFYEQYF.

The J gene is TRBJ1-4, the V gene TRBV18; D is unclear. V was clipped by 3 bases and J by 0 bases, with 5 bases between them. The CDR3 has 14 residues. From germline, CDR1 is KGHSH and CDR2 LQKENI. The CDR3 nucleotides read TGTGCCAGCTCACCGAGAACAACTAATGAAAAACTGTTTTTT. Amino acid sequence: CASSPRTTNEKLFF.

This clone came up a few times. This sequence joins TRBV5-1 and TRBJ2-3; 7 nucleotides agree with TRBD1. The germline V gene encodes CDR1 SGHRS and CDR2 YFSETQ. The CDR3 sequence is 15 residues long. The V and J ends lost 0 bases and 5 bases, in that order; junction bases with no gene match: 6. CDR3 coding DNA: TGCGCCAGCAGCTTGGGCCAGGGGGTTGGAGATACGCAGTATTTT. Protein product: CASSLGQGVGDTQYF.

For the CDR3, the DNA is TGTGCCAGTAGTTTCCAAAGTTTTAGCTCCTACAATGAGCAGTTCTTC. Amino acids: CASSFQSFSSYNEQFF. The chain joins TRBV19 to TRBJ2-1; D gene unclear. The V and J ends lost 5 bases and 0 bases respectively, with 14 bases between them. Per the germline V gene, CDR1 is LNHDA and CDR2 is SQIVND (reference sequence). There are 16 residues in the CDR3.

This clone occurred a few times. This chain links TRBV5-1 with TRBJ2-1; TRBD2 agrees at 10 bases. Germline assignment: CDR1 SGHRS and CDR2 YFSETQ. CDR3 size: 15 residues. J lost 6 bases, V lost 2 bases, and 5 bases had no gene match. The CDR3 protein is CASSLASGGFNEQFF. DNA for the CDR3: TGCGCCAGCAGCTTAGCTAGCGGGGGATTCAATGAGCAGTTCTTC.

The rearrangement links TRBV25-1 to TRBJ1-2, with 9 bases fitting TRBD1. The germline V gene has CDR1 MGHDK and CDR2 SYGVNS. The CDR3 has 16 residues. The V and J ends lost 4 bases and 2 bases, in that order; junction bases with no gene match: 8. Here the CDR3 reads CASSGTTGTGNYGYTF. The CDR3 DNA is TGTGCCAGCAGTGGGACCACCGGGACAGGGAACTATGGCTACACCTTC.